These 5 T cell receptor beta chains share one sample of origin, sequenced in a study of T cells in Graves' hyperthyroidism and ophthalmopathy. The CDR3 regions of TCR beta were amplified from RNA transcripts. The HTBI primer set drove a first-round RT-PCR of the TCR CDR3. TCRdb itself ran the multiplex PCR reads through MiXCR, one entry per CDR3 protein. The table has around 480,000 distinct CDR3 sequences, about 15% seen once; the top ten hold less than 20%. Sequencing was performed on blood. These receptors were obtained from a woman aged 18-29 years with Graves' hyperthyroidism.

This clonotype showed up many times. CDR3 bases: TGTGCCAGCAGCTTACGGGGGGGGCTAGCCAAAAACATTCAGTACTTC. Its translation is CASSLRGGLAKNIQYF. The V and J genes are TRBV7-8 and TRBJ2-4; 8 bases align to TRBD2. After removal of 2 bases from V and 0 bases from J, the junction contained 3 bases not matched to a gene. Germline values: CDR1 SGHVS, CDR2 FQNEAQ. This CDR3 comprises 16 residues.

This clonotype has only a few counts. This chain links TRBV6-2 or TRBV6-3 with TRBJ1-1; 9 bases are shared with TRBD1. After removal of 6 bases from V and 6 bases from J, the junction contained 2 bases not matched to a gene. Germline loops: CDR1 MNHEY, CDR2 SVGEGT. This CDR3 region has 12 residues. CDR3 in amino acids: CASRTGGPEAFF. DNA of the CDR3: TGTGCCAGCAGAACAGGGGGCCCTGAAGCTTTCTTT.

The chain links TRBV6-1 to TRBJ1-5; possible D gene TRBD1, 5 bases. The CDR3 has 15 amino acids. The germline V and J ends were trimmed by 10 bases and 7 bases, with 23 bases remaining between them. CDR1 and CDR2 from the germline V gene are MNHNS and SASEGT. The CDR3 DNA is TGTGCCACCAGCGAGGGACGATCCACGGCACAGCCCCAGCATTTT. The encoded protein is CATSEGRSTAQPQHF.

A note on this clonotype: A much larger clone differs by one base, so this may be a read error. This sequence joins TRBV7-3 and TRBJ1-1, with a possible D match to TRBD1 (6 bases). This CDR3 has 15 amino acids. Germline CDR1 and CDR2: SGHTA and FQGTGA. CDR3 protein: CANSPPGGRNTEAFF. In nucleotides, the CDR3 is TGTGCCAACAGCCCCCCCGGGGGCAGGAACACTGAAGCTTTCTTT.

The J gene is TRBJ2-1, the V gene TRBV7-9; D not certain. Between the trimmed V and J ends, which lost 7 bases and 6 bases, there was a span of 7 bases. CDR1 and CDR2 (germline): SEHNR, FQNEAQ (reference sequence). The CDR3 contains 11 residues. The CDR3 protein is CASNSINEQFF. The CDR3 coding sequence is TGTGCCAGCAACTCAATCAATGAGCAGTTCTTC.